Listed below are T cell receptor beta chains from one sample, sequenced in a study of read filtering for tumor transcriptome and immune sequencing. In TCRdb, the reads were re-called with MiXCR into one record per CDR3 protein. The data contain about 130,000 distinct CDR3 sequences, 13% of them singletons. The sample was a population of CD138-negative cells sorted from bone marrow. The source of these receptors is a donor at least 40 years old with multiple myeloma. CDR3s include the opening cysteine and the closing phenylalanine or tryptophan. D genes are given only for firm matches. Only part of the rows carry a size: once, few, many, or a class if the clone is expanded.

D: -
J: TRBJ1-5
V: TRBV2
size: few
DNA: TGTGCCAGCACTCTTATACAGGGTCCAAATCAGCCCCAGCATTTT
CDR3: CASTLIQGPNQPQHF

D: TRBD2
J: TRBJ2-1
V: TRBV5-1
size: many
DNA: TGCGCCAGCAGCACCGGGACTAGCGTCTACAATGAGCAGTTCTTC
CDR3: CASSTGTSVYNEQFF

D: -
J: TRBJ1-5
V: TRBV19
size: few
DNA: TGTGCCAGTAGTATAGATCCGCGTTATAGCAATCAGCCCCAGCATTTT
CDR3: CASSIDPRYSNQPQHF

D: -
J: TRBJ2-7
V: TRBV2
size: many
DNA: TGTGCCAGCAGTGATCAAGGCCTATGGGCCAGCGGCTACGAGCAGTACTTC
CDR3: CASSDQGLWASGYEQYF

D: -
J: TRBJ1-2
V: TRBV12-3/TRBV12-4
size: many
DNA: TGTGCCAGCAGGGTGACGGGGCACGAGGGCTACACCTTC
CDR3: CASRVTGHEGYTF

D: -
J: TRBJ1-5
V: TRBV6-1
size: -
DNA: TGTGCCAGCAGCCCTAGAGACCCCTTGGGAAAGCCCCAGCATTTT
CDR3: CASSPRDPLGKPQHF

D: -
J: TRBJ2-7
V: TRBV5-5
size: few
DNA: TGTGCCAGCAGCTTGGAGTCTTACGAGCAGTACTTC
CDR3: CASSLESYEQYF

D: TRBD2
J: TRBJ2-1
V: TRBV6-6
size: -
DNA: TGTGCCAGCACAGACGGACTAGCAGGATACCAGGAGCAGTTCTTC
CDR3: CASTDGLAGYQEQFF

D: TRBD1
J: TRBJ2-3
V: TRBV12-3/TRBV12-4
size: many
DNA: TGTGCCAGCAGGCCCGCCGGGACAGGGTACGCTGCGCAGTATTTT
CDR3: CASRPAGTGYAAQYF

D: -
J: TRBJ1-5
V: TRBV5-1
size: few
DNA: TGCGCCAGCAGCTTGGGGGCGACGGAGCCCCAGCATTTT
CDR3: CASSLGATEPQHF

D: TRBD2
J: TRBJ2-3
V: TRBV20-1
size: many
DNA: TGCAGTGCTCCCCCAGCGGGGGGCCTACCTAGCACAGATACGCAGTATTTT
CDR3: CSAPPAGGLPSTDTQYF